This T cell receptor beta chain was captured in a study of blood T cell repertoires in COVID-19 (dated by TCRdb to 2020 to 2022). Regarding the study in general: Samples covering the acute and convalescent phases of COVID-19 were provided by collaborators in the United States, Italy and Spain. The material from the prospective study consisted of cDNA or gDNA derived from T cells, B-cell-depleted T cells, or PBMCs. Subjects who had been exposed to COVID-19, were actively infected with it, or had recovered from it provided the deeply sampled blood TCRbeta repertoires that made up the dataset. The repertoires were released in a freely available public database intended as a resource for research on the immune response to SARS-CoV-2. Samples came from the ongoing ImmuneRACE study (first 160 participants) plus 1,254 subjects from 6 global collaborators. A de-identified subject ID, COVID-19 status, age in years and sex were almost always included in the sample metadata. Where HLA class I and class II types were available, the types were taken from metadata supplied by the sample provider, not from assay-based typing. What the research found in general, with its limitations: Clinical and demographic metadata were provided uncurated, with the amount varying by source and participant.

TCRbeta CDR3 regions were amplified from genomic DNA using the immunoSEQ Assay, a bias-controlled multiplex PCR. As for how the authors treated the data: Within the assay, amplification of reference gene primers was used to estimate how many nucleated cells each sample contained. To quantify the absolute abundance of each unique TCRbeta CDR3 rearrangement, sequence reads were collapsed and filtered. For each sample, productive Simpson clonality was calculated by taking the square root of Simpson's diversity index across productive rearrangements. In TCRdb, the immuneACCESS table is reduced to in-frame sequences with V and J assigned. These tables do not hold every clone; where another copy was compared, an unresolved V gene accounts for under half, and the others remain unexplained. D and trimming were read from the DNA, whereas the V and J calls and clone size are those reported in that table. In this sample the table shows around 170,000 clones, over 75% of which occur a single time. The top ten hold 7% to 7.5% of the sample.

Remarks on this clone: Its binding antigen is unknown. Base-call qualities are not available, and no considerably larger clone is one nucleotide away.

Enrolling through a virtual design, the prospective study's participants ranged in age from roughly 18 to 95 years and lived across about two dozen United States geographic areas. In the prospective study, cohorts were assigned on the basis of participant-reported clinical history obtained from a screening survey and a study questionnaire. For ImmuneRACE Cohort 3, a participant was defined as recovered based on two consecutive negative NP/OP PCR tests, clearance by a healthcare professional, or resolution of symptoms. In the prospective study, whole blood, serum and a nasopharyngeal or oropharyngeal swab were collected from each participant by mobile phlebotomists. Participants in the prospective study had the option to provide additional blood draws and questionnaires over a 2-month period. Prospective study blood samples were shipped either frozen or at room temperature before DNA extraction.

Germline trimming amounts to 4 bases on V and 0 bases on J, with 10 as the count of junction bases outside the gene matches. Reading the germline V gene (reference sequence) gives CDR1 LGHDT and CDR2 YNNKEL. The CDR3 sequence holds 18 residues, the cysteine and phenylalanine included. Only the CDR3 region is kept as DNA, spanning 54 bases read in frame from base 1. This sequence was found in a woman between 45 and 65 years old who had recovered from COVID-19. The sample comprised PBMCs or T cells enriched from blood (not recorded which). The sequence links TRBV3-1 (or the pseudogene TRBV3-2) to TRBJ2-3, and 10 junctional nucleotides match TRBD2. In nucleotides, the sequence is TGTGCCAGCAGCCGGAGGGGAGCGGGAGGGTCTAGCACAGATACGCAGTATTTT. Its translation is CASSRRGAGGSSTDTQYF.